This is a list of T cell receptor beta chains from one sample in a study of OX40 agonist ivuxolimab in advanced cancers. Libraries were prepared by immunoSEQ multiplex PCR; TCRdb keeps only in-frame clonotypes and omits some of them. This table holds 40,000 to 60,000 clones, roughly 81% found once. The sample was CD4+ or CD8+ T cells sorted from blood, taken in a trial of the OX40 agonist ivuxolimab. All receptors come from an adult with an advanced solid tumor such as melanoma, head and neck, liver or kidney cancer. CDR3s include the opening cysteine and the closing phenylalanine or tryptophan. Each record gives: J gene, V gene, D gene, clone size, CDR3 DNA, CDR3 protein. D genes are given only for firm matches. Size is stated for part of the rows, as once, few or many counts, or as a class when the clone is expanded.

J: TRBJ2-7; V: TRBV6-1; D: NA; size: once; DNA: TGTGCCAGCAGTGAATGGGGTTGGAGCTCCTACGAGCAGTACTTC; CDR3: CASSEWGWSSYEQYF
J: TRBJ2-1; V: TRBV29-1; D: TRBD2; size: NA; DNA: TGCAGCGTTGATTCGGGGGGGTTCCAGTTCTTC; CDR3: CSVDSGGFQFF
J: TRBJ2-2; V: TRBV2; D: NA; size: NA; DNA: TGTGCCAGCAGTGACCACACCGAGGGCGGGGAGCTGTTTTTT; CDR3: CASSDHTEGGELFF
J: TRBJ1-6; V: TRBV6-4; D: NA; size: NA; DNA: TGTGCCAGCAGTGTGACAGATAATAGACCACCCCTCCACTTT; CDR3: CASSVTDNRPPLHF
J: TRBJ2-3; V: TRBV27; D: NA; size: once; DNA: TGTGCCAGCAGTTTAGCGGGGATAACAGATACGCAGTATTTT; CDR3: CASSLAGITDTQYF
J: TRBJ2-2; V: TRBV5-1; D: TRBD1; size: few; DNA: TGCGCCAGCAGCTCTGGACAGGTTCACACCGGGGAGCTGTTTTTT; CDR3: CASSSGQVHTGELFF
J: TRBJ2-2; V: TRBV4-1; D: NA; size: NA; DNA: TGCGCCAGCAGCCAAGACCCCTTCACCGGGGAGCTGTTTTTT; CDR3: CASSQDPFTGELFF
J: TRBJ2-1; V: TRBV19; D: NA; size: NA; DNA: TGTGCCAGTAGTGTGGGAATGGCGTCCCCTAGCTGGGAACGGTTCTTC; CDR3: CASSVGMASPSWERFF
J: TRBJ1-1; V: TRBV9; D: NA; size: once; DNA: TGTGCCAGCAGCGGGCCGAGGGGATTAGACACTGAAGCTTTCTTT; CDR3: CASSGPRGLDTEAFF
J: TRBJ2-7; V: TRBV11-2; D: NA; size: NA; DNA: TGTGCCAGCAGCTCAATCAGGGGTTCCTACGAGCAGTACTTC; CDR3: CASSSIRGSYEQYF
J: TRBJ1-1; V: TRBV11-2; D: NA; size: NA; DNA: TGTGCCAGCAGCCCGGGGGGGCCTAACACTGAAGCTTTCTTT; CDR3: CASSPGGPNTEAFF
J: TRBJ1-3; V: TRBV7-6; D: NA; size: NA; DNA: TGTGCCAGCAGCTTAGGCCATGGGCGCCTCTCTGGAAACACCATATATTTT; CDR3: CASSLGHGRLSGNTIYF
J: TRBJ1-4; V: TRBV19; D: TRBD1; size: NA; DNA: TGTGCCAGTAGTATAGAGGGGACAGGGCACCGGAAACTGTTTTTT; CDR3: CASSIEGTGHRKLFF
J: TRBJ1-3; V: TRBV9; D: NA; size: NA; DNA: TGTGCCAGCAGCGTAGATGTCATGTGGGGATCTGGAAACACCATATATTTT; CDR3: CASSVDVMWGSGNTIYF
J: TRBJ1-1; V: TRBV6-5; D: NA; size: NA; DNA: TGTGCCAGCACCCGGGGCGGGGATGGTCACACTGAAGCTTTCTTT; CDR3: CASTRGGDGHTEAFF
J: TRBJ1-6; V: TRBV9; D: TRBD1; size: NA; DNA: TGTGCCAGCAGCGTAGGGACAGGGAATTCACCCCTCCACTTT; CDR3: CASSVGTGNSPLHF
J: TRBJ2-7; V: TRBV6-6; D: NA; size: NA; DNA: TGTGCCAGCAGTTACTCAGGCGTCCACGAGCAGTACTTC; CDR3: CASSYSGVHEQYF
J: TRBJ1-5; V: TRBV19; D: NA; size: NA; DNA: TGTGCCAGTAGTCCGGAGGGACTCCTTAGCAATCAGCCCCAGCATTTT; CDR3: CASSPEGLLSNQPQHF
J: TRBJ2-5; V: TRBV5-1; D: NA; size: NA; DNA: TGCGCCAGCCATCTTCCGGGTGGCCAAGAGACCCAGTACTTC; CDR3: CASHLPGGQETQYF
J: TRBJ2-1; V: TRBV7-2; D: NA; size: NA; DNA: TGTGCCAGCAGCTTAATGGGCTCAACCTTTGAGCAGTTCTTC; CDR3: CASSLMGSTFEQFF